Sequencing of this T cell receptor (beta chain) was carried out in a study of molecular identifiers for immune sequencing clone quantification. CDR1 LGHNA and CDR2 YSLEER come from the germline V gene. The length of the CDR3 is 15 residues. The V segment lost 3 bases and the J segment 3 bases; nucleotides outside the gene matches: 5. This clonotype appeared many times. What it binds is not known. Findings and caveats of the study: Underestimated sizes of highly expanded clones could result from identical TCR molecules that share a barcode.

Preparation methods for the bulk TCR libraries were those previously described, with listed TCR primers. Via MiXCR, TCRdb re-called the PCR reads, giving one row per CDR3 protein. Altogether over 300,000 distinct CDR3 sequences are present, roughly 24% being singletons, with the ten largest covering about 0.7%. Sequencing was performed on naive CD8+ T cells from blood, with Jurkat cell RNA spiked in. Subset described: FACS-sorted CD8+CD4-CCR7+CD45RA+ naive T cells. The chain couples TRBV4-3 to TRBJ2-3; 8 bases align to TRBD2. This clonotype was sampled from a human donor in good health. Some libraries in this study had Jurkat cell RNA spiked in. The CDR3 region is CASSHTAGVTDTQYF. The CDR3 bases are TGCGCCAGCAGCCATACAGCGGGGGTTACAGATACGCAGTATTTT.